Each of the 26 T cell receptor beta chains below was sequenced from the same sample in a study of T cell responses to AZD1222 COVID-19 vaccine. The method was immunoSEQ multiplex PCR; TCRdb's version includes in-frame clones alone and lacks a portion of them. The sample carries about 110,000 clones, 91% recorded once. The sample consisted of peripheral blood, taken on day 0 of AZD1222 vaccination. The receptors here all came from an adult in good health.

The CDR3 sequence: CASSPFLDSVGAETQYF. The CDR3 nucleotides are TGTGCCAGCAGCCCATTCCTCGATAGCGTGGGAGCAGAGACCCAGTACTTC. This sequence joins TRBV7-7 and TRBJ2-5; perhaps TRBD2 as D (5 bases). Trimming cost V 5 bases and J 4 bases, with 23 bases left between them. Germline CDR1 and CDR2: SSHAT and FNYEAQ (reference sequence). The CDR3 loop spans 17 amino acids.

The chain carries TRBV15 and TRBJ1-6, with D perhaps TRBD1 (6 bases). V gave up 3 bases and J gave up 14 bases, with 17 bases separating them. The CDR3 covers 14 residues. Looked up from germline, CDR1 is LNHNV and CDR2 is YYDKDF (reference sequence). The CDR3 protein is CATSRGGRQEALHF. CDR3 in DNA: TGTGCCACCAGCAGGGGGGGACGACAGGAAGCCCTCCACTTT. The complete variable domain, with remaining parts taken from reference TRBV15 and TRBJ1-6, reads DAMVIQNPRYQVTQFGKPVTLSCSQTLNHNVMYWYQQKSSQAPKLLFHYYDKDFNNEADTPDNFQSRRPNTSFCFLDIRSPGLGDTAMYLCATSRGGRQEALHFGNGTRLTVT.

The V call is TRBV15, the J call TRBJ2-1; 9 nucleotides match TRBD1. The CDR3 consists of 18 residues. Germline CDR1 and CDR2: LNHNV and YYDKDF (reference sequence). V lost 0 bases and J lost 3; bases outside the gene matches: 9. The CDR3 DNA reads TGTGCCACCAGCAGAGATACGTTGACAGGGGGGTACTACAATGAGCAGTTCTTC. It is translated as CATSRDTLTGGYYNEQFF.

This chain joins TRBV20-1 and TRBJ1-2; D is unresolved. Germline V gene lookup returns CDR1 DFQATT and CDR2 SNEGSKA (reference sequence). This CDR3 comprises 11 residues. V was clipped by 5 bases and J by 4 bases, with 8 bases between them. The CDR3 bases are TGCAGTGCTTCCTGGCTCTATGGCTACACCTTC. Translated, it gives CSASWLYGYTF.

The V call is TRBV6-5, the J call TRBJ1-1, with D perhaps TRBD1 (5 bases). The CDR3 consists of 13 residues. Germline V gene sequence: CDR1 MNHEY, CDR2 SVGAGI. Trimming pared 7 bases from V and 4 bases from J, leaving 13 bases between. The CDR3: CASNDPGVTEAFF. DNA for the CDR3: TGTGCCAGCAACGACCCGGGGGTCACTGAAGCTTTCTTT.

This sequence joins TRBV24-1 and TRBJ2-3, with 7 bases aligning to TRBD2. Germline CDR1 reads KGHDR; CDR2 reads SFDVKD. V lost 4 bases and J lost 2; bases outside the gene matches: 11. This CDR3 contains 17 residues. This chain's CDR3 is CATSDPTTGTTTDTQYF. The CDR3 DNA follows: TGTGCCACCAGTGACCCAACTACCGGGACTACCACAGATACGCAGTATTTT.

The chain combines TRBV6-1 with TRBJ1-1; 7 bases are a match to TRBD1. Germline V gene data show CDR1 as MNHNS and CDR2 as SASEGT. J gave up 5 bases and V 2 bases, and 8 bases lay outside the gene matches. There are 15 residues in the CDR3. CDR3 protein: CASSENLDRVTEAFF. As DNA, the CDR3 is TGTGCCAGCAGTGAAAACCTAGACAGGGTGACTGAAGCTTTCTTT.

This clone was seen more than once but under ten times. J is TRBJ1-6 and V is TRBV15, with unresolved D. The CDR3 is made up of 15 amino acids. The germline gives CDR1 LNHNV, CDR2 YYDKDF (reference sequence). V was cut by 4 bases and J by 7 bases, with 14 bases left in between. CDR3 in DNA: TGTGCCACCAGCACCCAGGCAGCGGGGAATTCACCCCTCCACTTT. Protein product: CATSTQAAGNSPLHF.

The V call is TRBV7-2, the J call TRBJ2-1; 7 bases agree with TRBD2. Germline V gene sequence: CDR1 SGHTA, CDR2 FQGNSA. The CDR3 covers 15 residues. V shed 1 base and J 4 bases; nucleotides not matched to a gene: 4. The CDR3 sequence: CASSLGSGVYNEQFF. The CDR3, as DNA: TGTGCCAGCAGCTTAGGGAGCGGGGTATACAATGAGCAGTTCTTC.

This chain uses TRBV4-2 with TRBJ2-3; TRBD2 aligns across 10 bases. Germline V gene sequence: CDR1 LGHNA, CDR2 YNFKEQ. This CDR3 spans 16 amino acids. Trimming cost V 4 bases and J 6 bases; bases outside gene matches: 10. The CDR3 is CASSLHLAGDRDTQYF. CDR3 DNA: TGTGCCAGCAGCCTTCACCTAGCGGGAGATCGCGATACGCAGTATTTT.

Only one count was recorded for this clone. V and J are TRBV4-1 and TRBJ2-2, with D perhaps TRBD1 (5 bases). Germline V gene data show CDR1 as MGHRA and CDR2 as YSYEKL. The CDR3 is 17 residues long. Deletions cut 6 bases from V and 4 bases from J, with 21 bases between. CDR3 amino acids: CASRPLEWGAVTGELFF. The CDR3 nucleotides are TGCGCCAGCAGACCTCTGGAGTGGGGCGCCGTCACCGGGGAGCTGTTTTTT.

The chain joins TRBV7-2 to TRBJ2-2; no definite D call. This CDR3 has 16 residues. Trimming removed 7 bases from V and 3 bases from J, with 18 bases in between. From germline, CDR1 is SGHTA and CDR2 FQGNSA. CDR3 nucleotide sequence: TGTGCCAGCATCCTAATGGAGCGTTGGTACACCGGGGAGCTGTTTTTT. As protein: CASILMERWYTGELFF.

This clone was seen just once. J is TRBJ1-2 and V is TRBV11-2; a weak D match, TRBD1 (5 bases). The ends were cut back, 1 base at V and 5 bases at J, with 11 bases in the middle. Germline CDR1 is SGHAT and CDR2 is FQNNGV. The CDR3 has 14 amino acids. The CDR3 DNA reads TGTGCCAGCAGCTTAGGTGGGGCAGGGTATGGCTACACCTTC. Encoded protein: CASSLGGAGYGYTF.

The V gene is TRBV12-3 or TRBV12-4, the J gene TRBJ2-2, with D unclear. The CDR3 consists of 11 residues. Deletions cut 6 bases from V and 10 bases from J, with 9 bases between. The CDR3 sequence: CASSQHVELFF. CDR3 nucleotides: TGTGCCAGCAGCCAGCACGTGGAGCTGTTTTTT.

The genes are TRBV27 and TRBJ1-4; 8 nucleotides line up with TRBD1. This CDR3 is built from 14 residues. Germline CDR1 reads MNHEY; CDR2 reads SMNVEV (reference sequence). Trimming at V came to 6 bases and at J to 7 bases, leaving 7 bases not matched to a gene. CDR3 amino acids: CASRLQGASEKLFF. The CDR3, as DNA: TGTGCCAGCAGGCTTCAGGGGGCTTCTGAAAAACTGTTTTTT.

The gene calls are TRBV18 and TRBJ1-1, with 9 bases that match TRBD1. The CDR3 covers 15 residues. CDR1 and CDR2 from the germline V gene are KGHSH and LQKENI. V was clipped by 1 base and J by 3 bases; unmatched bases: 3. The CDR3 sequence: CASSPRDRADTEAFF. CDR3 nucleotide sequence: TGTGCCAGCTCACCACGGGACAGGGCGGACACTGAAGCTTTCTTT. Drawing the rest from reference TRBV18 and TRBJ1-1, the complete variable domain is NAGVMQNPRHLVRRRGQEARLRCSPMKGHSHVYWYRQLPEEGLKFMVYLQKENIIDESGMPKERFSAEFPKEGPSILRIQQVVRGDSAAYFCASSPRDRADTEAFFGQGTRLTVV.

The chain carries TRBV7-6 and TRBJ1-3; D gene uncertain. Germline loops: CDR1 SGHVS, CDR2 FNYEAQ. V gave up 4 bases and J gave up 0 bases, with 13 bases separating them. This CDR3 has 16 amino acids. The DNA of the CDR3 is TGTGCCAGCAGCTCTGGGCCCCTAGCCTCTGGAAACACCATATATTTT. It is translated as CASSSGPLASGNTIYF.

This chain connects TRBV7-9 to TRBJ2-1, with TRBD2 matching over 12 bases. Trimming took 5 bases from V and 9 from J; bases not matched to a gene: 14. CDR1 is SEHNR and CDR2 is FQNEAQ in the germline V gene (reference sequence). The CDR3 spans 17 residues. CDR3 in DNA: TGTGCCAGCAGCCCTCGACTGGGGACTAGCGGGCTTGGTGAGCAGTTCTTC. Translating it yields CASSPRLGTSGLGEQFF.

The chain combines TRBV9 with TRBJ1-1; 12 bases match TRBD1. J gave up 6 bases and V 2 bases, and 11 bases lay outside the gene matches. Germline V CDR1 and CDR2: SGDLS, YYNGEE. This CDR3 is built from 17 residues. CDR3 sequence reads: CASSVPSGTGGRAEAFF. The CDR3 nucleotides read TGTGCCAGCAGCGTGCCCTCCGGGACAGGGGGCAGGGCTGAAGCTTTCTTT.

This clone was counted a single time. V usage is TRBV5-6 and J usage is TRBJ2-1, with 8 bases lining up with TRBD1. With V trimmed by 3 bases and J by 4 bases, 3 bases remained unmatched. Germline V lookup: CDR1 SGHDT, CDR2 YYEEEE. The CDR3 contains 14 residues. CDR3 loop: CASSSGQGYNEQFF. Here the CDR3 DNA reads TGTGCCAGCAGCTCAGGACAGGGTTACAATGAGCAGTTCTTC.

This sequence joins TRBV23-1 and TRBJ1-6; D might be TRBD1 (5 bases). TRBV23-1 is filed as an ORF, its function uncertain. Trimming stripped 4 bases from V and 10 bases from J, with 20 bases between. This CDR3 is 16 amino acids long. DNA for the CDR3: TGCGCCAGCAGTCGAACATCCCGGGGCCCCGGCTCACCCCTCCACTTT. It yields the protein CASSRTSRGPGSPLHF.

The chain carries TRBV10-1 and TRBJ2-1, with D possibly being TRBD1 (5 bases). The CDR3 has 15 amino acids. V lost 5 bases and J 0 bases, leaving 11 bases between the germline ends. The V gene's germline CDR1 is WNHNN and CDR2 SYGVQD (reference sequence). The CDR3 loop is CASSPGLSSYNEQFF. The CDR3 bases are TGCGCCAGCAGTCCAGGGCTTAGCTCCTACAATGAGCAGTTCTTC.

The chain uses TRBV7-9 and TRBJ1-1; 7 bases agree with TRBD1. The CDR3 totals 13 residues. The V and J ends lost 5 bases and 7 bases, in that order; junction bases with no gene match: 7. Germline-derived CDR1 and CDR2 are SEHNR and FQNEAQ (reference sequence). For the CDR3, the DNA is TGTGCCAGCAGCCTGACAGGGCTGTATGAAGCTTTCTTT. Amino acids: CASSLTGLYEAFF.

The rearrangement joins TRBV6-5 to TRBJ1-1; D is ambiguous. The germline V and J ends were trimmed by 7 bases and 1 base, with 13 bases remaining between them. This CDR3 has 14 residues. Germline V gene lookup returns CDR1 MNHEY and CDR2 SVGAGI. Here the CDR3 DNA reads TGTGCCAGCAAGTTACTGGGCCCGAACACTGAAGCTTTCTTT. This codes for CASKLLGPNTEAFF.

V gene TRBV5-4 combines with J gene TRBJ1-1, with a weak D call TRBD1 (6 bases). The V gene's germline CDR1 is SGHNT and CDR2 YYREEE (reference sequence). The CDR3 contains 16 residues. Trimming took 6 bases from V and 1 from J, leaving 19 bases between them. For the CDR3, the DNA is TGTGCCAGCACCCTTCGGACAGTCACTCCGAACACTGAAGCTTTCTTT. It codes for CASTLRTVTPNTEAFF. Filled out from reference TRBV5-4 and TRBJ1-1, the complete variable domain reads ETGVTQSPTHLIKTRGQQVTLRCSSQSGHNTVSWYQQALGQGPQFIFQYYREEENGRGNFPPRFSGLQFPNYSSELNVNALELDDSALYLCASTLRTVTPNTEAFFGQGTRLTVV.

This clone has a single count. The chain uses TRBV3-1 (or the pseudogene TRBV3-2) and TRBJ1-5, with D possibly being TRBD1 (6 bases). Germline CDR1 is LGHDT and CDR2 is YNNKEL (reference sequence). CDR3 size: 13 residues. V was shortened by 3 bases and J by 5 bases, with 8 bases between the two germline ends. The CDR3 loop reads CASSHAGDQPQHF. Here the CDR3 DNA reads TGTGCCAGCAGCCACGCAGGGGATCAGCCCCAGCATTTT.